A selection of T cell receptor beta chains follows, all from one sample in a study of response to subunit inactivated influenza vaccine. TCRdb ran MiXCR on the RT-PCR reads and lists one entry per CDR3 protein. The data contain hundreds of thousands of distinct CDR3 sequences, about 14% of them singletons. Sequencing used PBMCs from blood, obtained less than 15 days before vaccination. These receptors all stem from a man aged 50 to 60 who received an inactivated influenza vaccine. CDR3s include the opening cysteine and the closing phenylalanine or tryptophan.

CDR3 protein	V gene
CSGRPATDTQYF	TRBV29-1
CSAREEGTATYNEQFF	TRBV20-1
CASSVIPNYEQYF	TRBV2
CASTWTGETNSPLHF	TRBV27
CASSLLHVKGYTF	TRBV12-3/TRBV12-4
CASSNSPGQGGTEAFF	TRBV7-6
CASSLGSLALAGRTDTQYF	TRBV5-1
CASSRGQTQETQYF	TRBV9
CASSLAAVGYNEQFF	TRBV7-2
CSSPVRETQYF	TRBV29-1
CASRGTRTQETQYF	TRBV6-2/TRBV6-3
CASSARPGSADTQYF	TRBV9
CSAGGLADTDTQYF	TRBV20-1
CASSLAIGVYSNQPQHF	TRBV12-3/TRBV12-4
CASSLQGREGADTQYF	TRBV5-1
CASSFAPFYEQYF	TRBV12-3/TRBV12-4
CSARDTSPGELFF	TRBV20-1
CASTPAGEGPSTDTQYF	TRBV28
CASTVGSGGIHTQYF	TRBV12-3/TRBV12-4
CATSRDSQPQHF	TRBV15
CASRHGGPNTEAFF	TRBV28
CASSTDREQYF	TRBV12-3/TRBV12-4
CASSYHQAIYEQYF	TRBV6-2/TRBV6-3
CASSFAGGRNQPQHF	TRBV7-2
CASSLDYGRETQYF	TRBV7-9
CASSQEDNRGETQYF	TRBV4-3
CAIPSSGANVLTF	TRBV12-3/TRBV12-4
CASSLEGPGGAQPQHF	TRBV5-1
CASSQDAKFGNEQFF	TRBV4-3
CASSLPGQGLYEQYF	TRBV12-3/TRBV12-4
CASSLLETGASHEQYF	TRBV5-1
CASSFTGTTPNEQFF	TRBV7-3
CASSSWPGELFF	TRBV11-2
CASSVPPGAPTNEKLFF	TRBV2
CASSVAWGRAGELFF	TRBV9
CSAPSLQGSGELFF	TRBV20-1
CASSRRASGTAYNEQFF	TRBV6-1
CASSTGEMGQYF	TRBV28
CASSLFFGWGRDKNIQYF	TRBV19
CASSTRTGIGTEAFF	TRBV5-1
CSARDSPWKDTQYF	TRBV20-1
CAGGSANTGELFF	TRBV28
CASSPPVQQETQYF	TRBV18
CASSVGQGFPYEQYF	TRBV28
CASRWRGGDEQFF	TRBV12-3/TRBV12-4
CASIRGQGAHGELFF	TRBV7-9
CASSPSSGLWETQYF	TRBV7-2
CASSLNYNEQFF	TRBV7-2
CASSGAGTGTYNEQFF	TRBV7-2
CASSLRGPGELFF	TRBV5-5
CASSKILYGYTF	TRBV28